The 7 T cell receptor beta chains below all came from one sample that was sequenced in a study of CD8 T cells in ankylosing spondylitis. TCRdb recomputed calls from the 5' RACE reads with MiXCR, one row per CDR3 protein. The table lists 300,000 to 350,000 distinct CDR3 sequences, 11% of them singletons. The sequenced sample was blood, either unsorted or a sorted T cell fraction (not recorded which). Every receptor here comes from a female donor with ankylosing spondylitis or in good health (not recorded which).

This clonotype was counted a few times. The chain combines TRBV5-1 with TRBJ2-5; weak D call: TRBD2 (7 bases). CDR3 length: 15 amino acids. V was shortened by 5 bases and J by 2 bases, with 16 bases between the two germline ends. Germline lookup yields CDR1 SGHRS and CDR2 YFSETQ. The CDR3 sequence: CASRNGGPAQETQYF. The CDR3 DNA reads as TGCGCCAGCAGAAACGGGGGGCCAGCTCAAGAGACCCAGTACTTC.

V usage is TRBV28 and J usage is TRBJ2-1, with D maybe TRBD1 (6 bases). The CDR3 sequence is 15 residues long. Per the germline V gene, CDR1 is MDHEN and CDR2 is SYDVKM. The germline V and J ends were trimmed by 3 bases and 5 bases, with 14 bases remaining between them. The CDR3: CASSLTGDFDNEQFF. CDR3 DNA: TGTGCCAGCAGTTTGACAGGTGACTTCGACAATGAGCAGTTCTTC.

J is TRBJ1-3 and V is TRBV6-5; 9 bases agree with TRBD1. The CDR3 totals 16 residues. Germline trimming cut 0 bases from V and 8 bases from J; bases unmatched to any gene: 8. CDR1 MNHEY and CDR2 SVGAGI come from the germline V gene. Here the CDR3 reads CASSYSFSWTGDTIYF. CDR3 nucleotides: TGTGCCAGCAGTTACTCCTTCTCTTGGACAGGGGACACCATATATTTT.

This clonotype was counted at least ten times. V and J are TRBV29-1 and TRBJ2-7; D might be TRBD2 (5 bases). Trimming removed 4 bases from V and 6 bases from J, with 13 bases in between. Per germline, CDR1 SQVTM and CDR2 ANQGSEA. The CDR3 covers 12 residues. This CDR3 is CSVGWLEGEQYF. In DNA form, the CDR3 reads TGCAGCGTTGGATGGTTAGAGGGCGAGCAGTACTTC.

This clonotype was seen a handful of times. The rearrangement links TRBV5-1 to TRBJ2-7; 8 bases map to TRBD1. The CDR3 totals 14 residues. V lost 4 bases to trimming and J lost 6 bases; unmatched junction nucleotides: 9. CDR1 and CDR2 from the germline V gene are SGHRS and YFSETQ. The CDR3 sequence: CASSIRQGAGEQYF. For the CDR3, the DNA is TGCGCCAGCAGCATACGGCAGGGGGCTGGCGAGCAGTACTTC.

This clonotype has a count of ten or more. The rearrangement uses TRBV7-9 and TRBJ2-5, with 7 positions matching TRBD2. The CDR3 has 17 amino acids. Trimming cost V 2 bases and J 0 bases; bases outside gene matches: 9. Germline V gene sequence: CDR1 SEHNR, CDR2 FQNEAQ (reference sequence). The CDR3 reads CASSLPPSGTNQETQYF. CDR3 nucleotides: TGTGCCAGCAGCTTACCCCCCTCCGGGACTAACCAAGAGACCCAGTACTTC.

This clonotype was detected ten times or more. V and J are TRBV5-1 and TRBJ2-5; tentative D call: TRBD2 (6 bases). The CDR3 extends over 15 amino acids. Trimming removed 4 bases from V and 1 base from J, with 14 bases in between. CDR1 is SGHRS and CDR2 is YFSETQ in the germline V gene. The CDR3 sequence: CASSRNRGSQETQYF. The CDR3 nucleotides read TGCGCCAGCAGCCGCAATCGGGGGTCCCAAGAGACCCAGTACTTC.